The rows below give T cell receptor beta chains drawn from one sample of a study of blood T cell repertoires in COVID-19. Sequenced by immunoSEQ multiplex PCR; TCRdb stores in-frame clones only, minus some. The repertoire holds roughly 54,000 clones, with 86% as singletons. The sample comprised peripheral blood. These receptors originate from a woman aged 55-70 years with acute or convalescent COVID-19. The CDR3 runs from the conserved cysteine through the conserved F or W. The D gene is left open where the match is weak. The size entry is marked missing in some rows and otherwise reads once, few, many or a size class.

>TRBV3-1/TRBV3-2|TRBJ1-4|.|TRBD1
CASSQGLTGTGEKLFF
TGTGCCAGCAGCCAGGGATTGACAGGGACGGGCGAAAAACTGTTTTTT
>TRBV28|TRBJ2-6|.|TRBD2
CASSRTSGGAYGANVLTF
TGTGCCAGCAGCAGGACTAGCGGGGGGGCGTATGGGGCCAACGTCCTGACTTTC
>TRBV15|TRBJ2-3|.|.
CATSRDRTDTDTQYF
TGTGCCACCAGCAGAGATCGTACAGACACAGATACGCAGTATTTT
>TRBV30|TRBJ2-7|.|TRBD2
CAWEGGRAGTYEQYF
TGTGCCTGGGAGGGAGGAAGAGCGGGGACCTACGAGCAGTACTTC
>TRBV18|TRBJ2-1|.|.
CASSPSGQSEFF
TGTGCCAGCTCACCATCCGGACAGTCTGAGTTCTTC
>TRBV29-1|TRBJ2-7|.|.
CSVVAGTYEQYF
TGCAGCGTTGTCGCAGGAACCTACGAGCAGTACTTC
>TRBV5-1|TRBJ1-1|.|TRBD1
CASSDRENLNTEAFF
TGCGCCAGCAGCGACAGGGAGAATCTGAACACTGAAGCTTTCTTT
>TRBV7-2|TRBJ2-5|.|.
CASSVDLTETQYF
TGTGCCAGCAGCGTGGACTTGACGGAGACCCAGTACTTC
>TRBV11-1|TRBJ2-7|.|.
CASSLMRGSYEQYF
TGTGCCAGCAGCTTAATGCGAGGTAGCTACGAGCAGTACTTC
>TRBV28|TRBJ1-1|.|.
CATTIGGVSTEAFF
TGTGCCACCACGATCGGGGGGGTGAGTACTGAAGCTTTCTTT
>TRBV2|TRBJ1-5|.|.
CASSLDRNNQPQHF
TGTGCCAGCAGCCTCGACAGGAACAATCAGCCCCAGCATTTT
>TRBV4-2|TRBJ1-5|.|.
CASSQGPGVNQPQHF
TGTGCCAGCAGCCAAGGGCCAGGGGTCAATCAGCCCCAGCATTTT
>TRBV20-1|TRBJ2-7|.|TRBD2
CSASRPSGSYEQYF
TGCAGTGCTAGTCGCCCTAGCGGGTCCTACGAGCAGTACTTC
>TRBV6-5|TRBJ1-2|few|TRBD1
CASSKDRDYGYTF
TGTGCCAGCAGCAAGGACAGGGACTATGGCTACACCTTC
>TRBV6-5|TRBJ2-1|.|TRBD2
CASSYSGGHNEQFF
TGTGCCAGCAGCTATAGCGGGGGTCACAATGAGCAGTTCTTC
>TRBV29-1|TRBJ2-7|.|.
CSVDAGSGYEQYF
TGCAGCGTTGATGCAGGGTCAGGCTACGAGCAGTACTTC
>TRBV5-6|TRBJ1-5|.|TRBD1
CASSLLGQGAWQPQHF
TGTGCCAGCAGCTTGCTGGGACAGGGAGCTTGGCAGCCCCAGCATTTT
>TRBV3-1/TRBV3-2|TRBJ1-5|.|.
CASSQGRVGQPQHF
TGTGCCAGCAGCCAAGGCAGGGTAGGTCAGCCCCAGCATTTT
>TRBV9|TRBJ1-2|.|TRBD1
CASSVQAGGPYGYTF
TGTGCCAGCAGCGTTCAGGCAGGGGGTCCGTATGGCTACACCTTC
>TRBV27|TRBJ1-2|.|TRBD1
CASSLSTGFVSGYTF
TGTGCCAGCAGTTTATCGACAGGGTTCGTATCTGGCTACACCTTC
>TRBV5-1|TRBJ2-3|.|.
CASTSGGVGWSDTQYF
TGCGCCAGCACCAGCGGAGGGGTGGGGTGGTCAGATACGCAGTATTTT
>TRBV19|TRBJ1-6|.|.
CASSKNRAGNNSPLHF
TGTGCCAGTAGTAAAAACAGGGCCGGGAATAATTCACCCCTCCACTTT
>TRBV21-1|TRBJ2-4|once|.
CASSTPWRVQYF
TGTGCCAGCAGCACCCCCTGGCGGGTTCAGTACTTC
>TRBV29-1|TRBJ1-1|.|TRBD1
CSVATGAEAFF
TGCAGCGTTGCGACAGGGGCTGAAGCTTTCTTT
>TRBV6-2/TRBV6-3|TRBJ2-1|.|.
CASSLEGIGSYNEQFF
TGTGCCAGCAGTTTGGAGGGGATTGGGTCCTACAATGAGCAGTTCTTC
>TRBV6-1|TRBJ1-4|.|TRBD1
CASSEPGQGAGEKLFF
TGTGCCAGCAGTGAACCGGGACAGGGGGCAGGTGAAAAACTGTTTTTT
>TRBV5-4|TRBJ2-3|.|TRBD2
CASSFNGGATDTQYF
TGTGCCAGCAGCTTCAACGGGGGGGCCACAGATACGCAGTATTTT
>TRBV28|TRBJ2-7|.|.
CASRSVYEQYF
TGTGCCAGCAGAAGCGTATACGAGCAGTACTTC
>TRBV10-3|TRBJ1-3|.|.
CAIRTDSGNTIYF
TGTGCCATCAGGACAGACAGTGGAAACACCATATATTTT
>TRBV11-2|TRBJ1-1|few|.
CASSGDRLAEAFF
TGTGCCAGCAGCGGTGACAGGTTGGCTGAAGCTTTCTTT
>TRBV14|TRBJ1-6|.|TRBD1
CVSSQTRGYYSPLHF
TGTGTCAGCAGCCAAACCAGGGGGTACTATTCACCCCTCCACTTT
>TRBV20-1|TRBJ1-2|.|.
CSAIYREHYTF
TGCAGTGCTATCTACAGGGAGCACTACACCTTC
>TRBV28|TRBJ1-2|few|TRBD1
CASSFGQGNYGYTF
TGTGCCAGCAGTTTTGGACAGGGAAACTATGGCTACACCTTC
>TRBV27|TRBJ2-6|.|.
CASSPTNGLPYLGSGANVLTF
TGTGCCAGCAGTCCGACCAATGGGCTTCCTTATTTGGGCTCTGGGGCCAACGTCCTGACTTTC
>TRBV2|TRBJ1-2|.|.
CASVDSGIQGYTF
TGTGCCAGCGTTGATTCCGGGATTCAAGGCTACACCTTC
>TRBV2|TRBJ1-6|.|.
CASSDQKNSPLHF
TGTGCCAGCAGTGACCAAAAAAATTCACCCCTCCACTTT
>TRBV19|TRBJ1-4|.|.
CASSIASREKLFF
TGTGCCAGTAGTATTGCCAGTCGTGAAAAACTGTTTTTT
>TRBV5-6|TRBJ2-3|few|TRBD2
CASRPGLGWVTDTQYF
TGTGCCAGCAGGCCGGGACTAGGGTGGGTGACAGATACGCAGTATTTT
>TRBV5-6|TRBJ1-6|once|TRBD1
CASAGDRDNSPLHF
TGTGCCAGCGCGGGCGACAGGGACAATTCACCCCTCCACTTT
>TRBV29-1|TRBJ1-2|once|.
CSVSQGPNYGYTF
TGCAGCGTTTCGCAGGGGCCTAACTATGGCTACACCTTC
>TRBV19|TRBJ1-1|.|.
CASSIVGGLGAFF
TGTGCCAGTAGTATAGTAGGGGGTTTAGGCGCTTTCTTT
>TRBV10-1|TRBJ1-2|.|.
CASNLGGGCYGYTF
TGCGCCAGCAACCTAGGGGGGGGCTGCTATGGCTACACCTTC
>TRBV2|TRBJ2-3|.|TRBD2
CASARLAAGTDTQYF
TGTGCCAGCGCGAGACTAGCCGCGGGCACAGATACGCAGTATTTT
>TRBV4-1|TRBJ1-3|.|.
CASSQETNRAAAGNTIYF
TGCGCCAGCAGCCAAGAAACAAACAGGGCGGCGGCTGGAAACACCATATATTTT
>TRBV30|TRBJ2-7|.|TRBD2
CAWRIAGGTYEQYF
TGTGCCTGGAGAATAGCGGGGGGAACCTACGAGCAGTACTTC